The clone carrying this T cell receptor (beta chain) has ten or more counts. Its target is not known. This entry belongs to a study of T cells in Graves' hyperthyroidism and ophthalmopathy. Overall study findings and caveats: Separating ophthalmopathy from stable hyperthyroidism was achieved by a 13 V-J model.

It was RNA transcripts that yielded the amplified TCR beta CDR3 regions. TCR CDR3 underwent first-round RT-PCR with the HTBI primer set. Each CDR3 protein is one row after TCRdb ran MiXCR on the multiplex PCR reads. This table has a few hundred thousand distinct CDR3 sequences, around a sixth appearing once. Diagnoses used clinical symptoms, serum thyroxine and TRAb, thyroid ultrasound and orbital computed tomography. The germline gives CDR1 SGHRS, CDR2 YFSETQ. The CDR3 covers 14 residues. With 0 bases removed from V and 5 bases from J, the gap between germline ends came to 11 bases. The sample taken for sequencing was blood. The chain is built from TRBV5-1 and TRBJ1-1; D might be TRBD1 (6 bases). The clonotype originates from a woman aged 45-65 years with Graves' hyperthyroidism. The CDR3 DNA follows: TGCGCCAGCAGCTTGGAACAGGGTGGGACTGAAGCTTTCTTT. Its translation is CASSLEQGGTEAFF.